The clone carrying this T cell receptor (beta chain) was detected only a few times. Its antigen remains unknown. Alpha and beta constant-region primers primed reverse transcription of around 0.5 ug RNA. Using multiplexing indices, alpha and beta chain libraries were generated apart by chain-specific third strand synthesis. Via MiXCR, TCRdb re-called the 5' RACE reads, giving one row per CDR3 protein. Here the sample spans approximately 18,000 distinct CDR3 sequences, about 8.9% being singletons. Whole blood was used without fractionation, so all unsorted peripheral T cells were included. Two fifths of the ten uninfected healthy control donors were sampled twice, around 14 weeks apart. The data stem from a study of HIV-infected patients and healthy controls. Regarding the study as a whole: Compared with healthy controls, HIV-infected patients showed less CDR3 sharing between individuals.

The CDR3 consists of 16 residues. V was pared by 5 bases and J by 3 bases, with 12 bases of the junction left unmatched. The germline CDR1 and CDR2 sequences are DFQATT and SNEGSKA (reference sequence). The sequence derives from an adult in good health. The chain employs TRBV20-1 and TRBJ2-1; TRBD1 matches 8 bases. The sample comprised blood. CDR3 amino acids: CSAGVVGGQDYNEQFF. The CDR3 region has the DNA TGCAGTGCTGGAGTGGTAGGGGGACAGGACTACAATGAGCAGTTCTTC.